This TCR beta chain was sequenced for a study of chemoradiotherapy in HPV16-positive cancers. The wider study: A couple of HPV16-positive patients' cells yielded candidate HPV-specific clones and common motifs.

A remark on this clone: The antigen remains undetermined.

Samples were taken several times over chemoradiotherapy. Generated by immunoSEQ multiplex PCR, the TCRdb table keeps only in-frame clones and is missing some. The repertoire has about 15,000 clones, over 70% of them found once; the top ten carry 1.3%. General study results and limits: For HPV16-positive patients, expanding HPV-responsive T cells associated with longer recurrence-free survival. Candidate HPV-specific clones and E7-related TCR motifs grew in tumor during treatment.

The germline V gene encodes CDR1 LNHDA and CDR2 SQIVND (reference sequence). The CDR3 length is 15 residues. The ends lost 6 bases at V and 0 bases at J; junction bases unmatched: 7. Sampling was conducted from a patient who underwent chemoradiotherapy. This TCR came from a human donor with HPV-associated anogenital cancer. This chain uses TRBV19 with TRBJ1-1; 7 bases align to TRBD1. CDR3 region: CASRPSGTVNTEAFF. The CDR3 nucleotides read TGTGCCAGTAGACCTTCCGGGACAGTGAACACTGAAGCTTTCTTT.